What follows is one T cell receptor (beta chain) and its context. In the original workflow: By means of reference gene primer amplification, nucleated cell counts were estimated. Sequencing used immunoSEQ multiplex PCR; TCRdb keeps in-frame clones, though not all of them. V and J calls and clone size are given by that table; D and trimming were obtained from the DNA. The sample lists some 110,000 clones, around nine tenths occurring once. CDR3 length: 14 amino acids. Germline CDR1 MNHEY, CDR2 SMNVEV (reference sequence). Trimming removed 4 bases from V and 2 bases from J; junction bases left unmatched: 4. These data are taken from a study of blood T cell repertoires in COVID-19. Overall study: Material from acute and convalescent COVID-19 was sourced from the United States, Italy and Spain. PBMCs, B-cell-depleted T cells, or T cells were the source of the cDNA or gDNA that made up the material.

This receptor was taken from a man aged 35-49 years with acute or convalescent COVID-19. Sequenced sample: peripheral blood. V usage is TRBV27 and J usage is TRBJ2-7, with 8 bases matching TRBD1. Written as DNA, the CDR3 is TGTGCCAGCAGTTATGGACAGGGAACCTACGAGCAGTACTTC. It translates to CASSYGQGTYEQYF.